This TCR beta chain was identified in a study of T cells in Graves' hyperthyroidism and ophthalmopathy. Study-level information: Upon initial diagnosis and before any treatment, peripheral blood was collected.

As regards this clonotype: Just one base apart from a much larger clone, this may be a read error.

The CDR3 regions of TCR beta were amplified from RNA transcripts. The primer set for the first-round RT-PCR of the TCR CDR3 was HTBI. TCRdb re-derived calls from the multiplex PCR reads in MiXCR, one entry per CDR3 protein. The sample carries around 540,000 distinct CDR3 sequences, 16% recorded once. This CDR3 has 15 residues. Looked up from germline, CDR1 is SEHNR and CDR2 is FQNEAQ (reference sequence). The sample consisted of blood. The receptor was derived from a woman under 40 with Graves' ophthalmopathy. The V gene is TRBV7-9, the J gene TRBJ2-1, with no clear D. CDR3 DNA: TGTGCCAGCAGCCCCCCTGGCAGCTCCTACAATGGGCAGTTCTTC. Encoded protein: CASSPPGSSYNGQFF.